This passage covers 3 T cell receptor beta chains from one sample sequenced in a study of T cells in Graves' hyperthyroidism and ophthalmopathy. Amplified regions were TCR beta CDR3 sequences from RNA transcripts. The HTBI primer set drove a first-round RT-PCR of the TCR CDR3. MiXCR, applied by TCRdb to the multiplex PCR reads, yields one record per CDR3 protein. The sample records a few hundred thousand distinct CDR3 sequences, around 14% being singletons. Sequences were obtained from blood. The receptor set was obtained from a young woman with Graves' hyperthyroidism that later progressed to Graves' ophthalmopathy.

This chain connects TRBV11-2 to TRBJ2-2; TRBD2 matches at 13 bases. Trimming removed 4 bases from V and 0 bases from J; junction bases left unmatched: 14. CDR1 is SGHAT, CDR2 FQNNGV, per germline. The CDR3 has 21 residues. CDR3 loop: CASSSLAVLLAGGPNTGELFF. The CDR3 DNA follows: TGTGCCAGCAGCTCCCTAGCGGTCCTACTAGCGGGAGGGCCGAACACCGGGGAGCTGTTTTTT. Full variable domain (rest looked up from reference TRBV11-2 and TRBJ2-2): EAGVAQSPRYKIIEKRQSVAFWCNPISGHATLYWYQQILGQGPKLLIQFQNNGVVDDSQLPKDRFSAERLKGVDSTLKIQPAKLEDSAVYLCASSSLAVLLAGGPNTGELFFGEGSRLTVL.

This clonotype was counted at least ten times. This chain joins TRBV3-1 and TRBJ1-1; maybe TRBD1 (5 bases). V was cut by 0 bases and J by 2 bases, with 16 bases left in between. In germline, CDR1 is LGHDT, CDR2 YNNKEL (reference sequence). CDR3 length equals 17 residues. For the CDR3, the DNA is TGTGCCAGCAGCCAAGATGTAGGGGCGCGGCAAAACACTGAAGCTTTCTTT. It codes for CASSQDVGARQNTEAFF.

This clonotype was recorded many times. The rearrangement links TRBV7-2 to TRBJ1-1, with TRBD1 matching over 9 bases. Unmatched junction bases numbered 8, after V lost 4 bases and J lost 5 bases. Germline lookup yields CDR1 SGHTA and CDR2 FQGNSA. The CDR3 consists of 15 residues. CDR3 region: CASSSQQGAGTEAFF. CDR3 coding DNA: TGTGCCAGCAGCTCACAACAGGGGGCCGGGACTGAAGCTTTCTTT.